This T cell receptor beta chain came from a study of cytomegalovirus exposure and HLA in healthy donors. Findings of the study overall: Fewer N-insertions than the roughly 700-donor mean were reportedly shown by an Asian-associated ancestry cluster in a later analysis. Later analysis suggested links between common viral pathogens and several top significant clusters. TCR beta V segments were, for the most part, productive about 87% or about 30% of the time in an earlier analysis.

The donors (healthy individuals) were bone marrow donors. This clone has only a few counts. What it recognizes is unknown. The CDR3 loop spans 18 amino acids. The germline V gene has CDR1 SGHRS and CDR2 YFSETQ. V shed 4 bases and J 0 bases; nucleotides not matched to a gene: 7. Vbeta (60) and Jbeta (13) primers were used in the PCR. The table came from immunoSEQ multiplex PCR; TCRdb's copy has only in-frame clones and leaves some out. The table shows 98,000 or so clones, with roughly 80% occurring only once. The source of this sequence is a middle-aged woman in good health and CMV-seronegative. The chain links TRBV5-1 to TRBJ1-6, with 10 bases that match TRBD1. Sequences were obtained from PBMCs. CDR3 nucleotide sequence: TGCGCCAGCAGCCCCGGGACAGGGGAGAGCTCCTATAATTCACCCCTCCACTTT. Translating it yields CASSPGTGESSYNSPLHF.